This T cell receptor beta chain was sequenced in a study of response to subunit inactivated influenza vaccine. Findings and caveats of the study: Seasonal influenza vaccination, on each occasion, was suggested by the authors to recruit few new T cells.

The sample holds a few counts of this clonotype. Its antigen is still unknown. Via MiXCR, TCRdb re-called the RT-PCR reads, giving one row per CDR3 protein. The data contain 530,000 or so distinct CDR3 sequences, 12% of them singletons. Germline CDR1 and CDR2: MDHEN and SYDVKM. Trimming stripped 2 bases from V and 5 bases from J, with 9 bases between. CDR3 length: 13 amino acids. This chain uses TRBV28 with TRBJ1-2; unclear D gene. The receptor was derived from a man in his forties or fifties who received an inactivated influenza vaccine. The starting material was PBMCs from blood, obtained on the day of vaccination. DNA for the CDR3: TGTGCCAGCAGTTTAGTTGGCGATTATGGCTACACCTTC. Its protein product is CASSLVGDYGYTF.